This TCR beta chain was obtained from a study of T cell repertoires in urothelial bladder cancer. Comments on this clone: As yet, its antigen is unknown.

Whole-study results and caveats: Carcinoma specimens had median around 2.2% tumor infiltrating lymphocytes, benign about 11%. One T-cell clone reached up to roughly 15% of carcinoma infiltrating lymphocytes.

Looked up from germline, CDR1 is MDHEN and CDR2 is SYDVKM. This CDR3 has 22 residues. Trimming at V came to 7 bases and at J to 0 bases, leaving 23 bases not matched to a gene. The data were produced by immunoSEQ multiplex PCR, yet TCRdb's version contains in-frame clones alone and is incomplete. Of almost 9,000 clones listed, 58% are singletons. The chain has TRBV28 and TRBJ2-4; TRBD2 aligns across 11 bases. This receptor was identified in a human donor with urothelial carcinoma. The source material was tumor-infiltrating cells from bladder cancer. CDR3 sequence (DNA): TGTGCCAGCAATCCCGCCACCTATGGACTAGCGGGCCCGGGACTAGCCAAAAACATTCAGTACTTC. Translation: CASNPATYGLAGPGLAKNIQYF.